The source of this T cell receptor beta chain is a study of CD8 T cells in ankylosing spondylitis. Points from the study as a whole: What seemed typical of ankylosing spondylitis blood was a TCR beta motif built from fewer than ten highly homologous variants. The clones that were linked to disease were reported to be significantly enriched in matched synovial fluid samples from ankylosing spondylitis patients. Disease-linked clones were CD8+ and relatively rare in peripheral blood.

Construction of TCR beta libraries was performed using quantitative 5'-RACE with molecular barcodes. TCRdb recomputed calls from the 5' RACE reads with MiXCR, one row per CDR3 protein. Of some 180,000 distinct CDR3 sequences detected, roughly 18% appear once; the ten largest clones hold 4.3%. This clonotype has at least ten counts. The antigen remains unidentified. V lost 0 bases, J lost 8 bases, and 8 bases lay in between. The CDR3 runs 12 residues. CDR1 SGHKS and CDR2 YYEKEE come from the germline V gene (reference sequence). The rearrangement uses TRBV5-5 and TRBJ1-2; D might be TRBD1 (6 bases). Specimen: blood, either unsorted or a sorted T cell fraction (not recorded which). The receptor was isolated from a male donor aged 10-29 years with ankylosing spondylitis or in good health (not recorded which). The CDR3 reads CASSLARGGYTF. The CDR3 region has the DNA TGTGCCAGCAGCTTGGCCAGGGGCGGCTACACCTTC. Filled out from reference TRBV5-5 and TRBJ1-2, the complete variable domain reads DAGVTQSPTHLIKTRGQQVTLRCSPISGHKSVSWYQQVLGQGPQFIFQYYEKEERGRGNFPDRFSARQFPNYSSELNVNALLLGDSALYLCASSLARGGYTFGSGTRLTVV.